The T cell receptor beta chain described here comes from a study of blood T cells in healthy people across ages. The V gene lost 8 bases and the J gene lost 3 bases, with 17 bases spanning the gap. This CDR3 contains 15 residues. A sample-barcoded 5' primer and a J-beta primer mix were used in a second PCR of about 7 to 12 cycles. TCRdb reprocessed the 5' RACE reads via MiXCR and lists one record per CDR3 protein. Of 1.5 million to 2 million distinct CDR3 sequences detected, 28% appear once; the ten largest clones hold about 8%. The sequenced sample was blood. The J gene is TRBJ2-1, the V gene TRBV12-3 or TRBV12-4; a weak D match, TRBD2 (6 bases). This receptor was identified in a woman between 25 and 40 years old in good health. The CDR3 protein is CASGLTSTGYNEQFF. The CDR3 DNA is TGTGCCAGCGGCCTGACTAGTACCGGCTACAATGAGCAGTTCTTC.